Here is one T cell receptor (beta chain) with its context. What it binds is not known. The record originates from a study of monozygotic twins with inflammatory bowel disease. Findings of the study overall: Support for any single strong IBD-associated signal or clonotype was not found. Repertoire similarity matched across concordant and discordant twins, perhaps owing to limited power. Heterogeneous immunosuppressive treatment regimens may have introduced variability into patient repertoires.

TCRdb re-analyzed the 5' RACE reads; it lists each CDR3 protein once, without DNA. The sample data list more than 300,000 distinct CDR3 sequences. This CDR3 comprises 14 residues. The sequenced sample was blood. This chain joins TRBV12-3 or TRBV12-4 and TRBJ1-5. This TCR derives from a human donor with ulcerative colitis or Crohn's disease, or a healthy co-twin of an affected twin (not recorded which). The CDR3 loop is CASSFRRYNQPQHF.